The next 26 T cell receptor beta chains were all read from a single sample in a study of shared clonotypes between healthy human individuals. Generated by immunoSEQ multiplex PCR, the TCRdb table keeps only in-frame clones and is missing some. This sample has approximately 700,000 clones, with 73% found just once. Sample: memory CD4+ T cells sorted from blood. Subset indicated: CD45RA-negative fraction. These receptors originate from a woman aged 25-40 years in good health.

V is TRBV19 and J is TRBJ2-7; TRBD2 aligns across 9 bases. The CDR3 loop spans 16 amino acids. The germline V gene encodes CDR1 LNHDA and CDR2 SQIVND (reference sequence). Losses at the gene ends were 6 bases for V and 0 bases for J; bases not matched to a gene: 9. In DNA, the CDR3 is TGTGCCAGTAGCGCGGGAGGGGGGTCCTACTCCTACGAGCAGTACTTC. This translates into CASSAGGGSYSYEQYF.

The chain carries TRBV29-1 and TRBJ1-1, with 8 nucleotides matching TRBD1. Per germline, CDR1 SQVTM and CDR2 ANQGSEA. V gave up 7 bases and J gave up 8 bases; unmatched junction bases: 6. There are 11 residues in the CDR3. The CDR3 protein is CSALTGVEAFF. The CDR3 bases are TGCAGCGCCCTGACAGGGGTCGAAGCTTTCTTT.

The chain recombines TRBV5-4 with TRBJ2-5; D uncertain. The length of the CDR3 is 13 residues. Trimming stripped 4 bases from V and 5 bases from J, with 12 bases between. The germline CDR1 and CDR2 sequences are SGHNT and YYREEE (reference sequence). In nucleotides, the CDR3 is TGTGCCAGCAGCCCCCAAGGGCCTGAGACCCAGTACTTC. It translates to CASSPQGPETQYF.

The rearrangement joins TRBV5-8 to TRBJ2-5; D may correspond to TRBD1 or TRBD2 (5 bases each). The CDR3 is 13 residues long. V was cut by 1 base and J by 4 bases, with 8 bases left in between. Germline assignment: CDR1 SGHTS and CDR2 YDEGEE. CDR3 in amino acids: CASSLRGAETQYF. CDR3 bases: TGTGCCAGCAGCTTGAGGGGAGCAGAGACCCAGTACTTC.

The chain employs TRBV7-7 and TRBJ2-1; TRBD2 matches at 7 bases. Germline CDR1 reads SSHAT; CDR2 reads FNYEAQ (reference sequence). V gave up 5 bases and J gave up 2 bases; unmatched junction bases: 12. The CDR3 length is 17 residues. This CDR3 reads CASSPTASGQPYNEQFF. The CDR3 nucleotides read TGTGCCAGCAGCCCCACAGCTAGCGGACAACCCTACAATGAGCAGTTCTTC.

This clone appeared once. CDR3 in DNA: TGCGCCAGCCGACTGACACCCAGCTCTGGGGCCAACGTCCTGACTTTC. It is translated as CASRLTPSSGANVLTF. This rearrangement joins TRBV5-1 to TRBJ2-6; D is undetermined. Germline V gene lookup returns CDR1 SGHRS and CDR2 YFSETQ. There are 16 residues in the CDR3. With 7 bases removed from V and 0 bases from J, the gap between germline ends came to 14 bases.

The chain uses TRBV7-2 and TRBJ1-4; D possibly corresponds to TRBD1 (6 bases). The CDR3 is 16 amino acids. V gave up 2 bases and J gave up 3 bases, with 13 bases separating them. CDR1 is SGHTA and CDR2 is FQGNSA in the germline V gene. In nucleotides, the CDR3 is TGTGCCAGCAGCTTAAGGGGGGGCACCTCTAATGAAAAACTGTTTTTT. Translated: CASSLRGGTSNEKLFF.

V gene TRBV23-1 combines with J gene TRBJ2-2; TRBD1 is a possible D gene (6 bases). TRBV23-1 is designated an ORF whose function remains uncertain. Trimming cost V 8 bases and J 9 bases, with 22 bases left between them. The CDR3 contains 15 residues. The chain's CDR3 is CASPTQGTWDRELFF. For the CDR3, the DNA is TGCGCCAGCCCTACGCAGGGGACCTGGGACCGGGAGCTGTTTTTT.

The V and J genes are TRBV2 and TRBJ1-2; tentative D call: TRBD1 (6 bases). Germline CDR1 is SNHLY and CDR2 is FYNNEI. V lost 4 bases and J lost 5, with 14 bases in between. The CDR3 is made up of 14 amino acids. CDR3 amino acids: CASSVGGIQYGYTF. The DNA of the CDR3 is TGTGCCAGCAGTGTGGGGGGCATCCAGTATGGCTACACCTTC.

This sequence joins TRBV10-1 and TRBJ1-1, with a possible D match to TRBD1 (6 bases). Germline loops: CDR1 WNHNN, CDR2 SYGVQD (reference sequence). The CDR3 contains 13 residues. Trimming removed 8 bases from V and 1 base from J, with 11 bases in between. CDR3 DNA: TGCGCCAGCTCAGGGGATCGGAACACTGAAGCTTTCTTT. It codes for CASSGDRNTEAFF.

The DNA of the CDR3 is TGCGCCAGCAGCCAGATTGACAGGGAGGAAGAAAAACTGTTTTTT. It yields the protein CASSQIDREEEKLFF. V usage is TRBV4-1 and J usage is TRBJ1-4; 7 bases are a match to TRBD1. Germline-derived CDR1 and CDR2 are MGHRA and YSYEKL. This CDR3 contains 15 residues. V lost 3 bases and J lost 8; bases outside the gene matches: 9.

This chain uses TRBV28 with TRBJ2-6, with 9 bases lining up with TRBD1. Losses at the gene ends were 6 bases for V and 11 bases for J; bases not matched to a gene: 14. This CDR3 spans 16 amino acids. Per germline, CDR1 MDHEN and CDR2 SYDVKM. The CDR3 loop reads CASRPKPGQGPHVLTF. Here the CDR3 DNA reads TGTGCCAGCAGACCAAAGCCGGGACAGGGTCCCCACGTCCTGACTTTC.

This clone was seen only once. The gene calls are TRBV19 and TRBJ2-7, with a weak D call TRBD1 (5 bases). Looked up from germline, CDR1 is LNHDA and CDR2 is SQIVND (reference sequence). V gave up 4 bases and J gave up 0 bases, with 13 bases separating them. The CDR3 runs 15 residues. CDR3 protein: CASSNQGSNSYEQYF. The CDR3 DNA reads TGTGCCAGTAGTAATCAGGGCTCTAACTCCTACGAGCAGTACTTC.

The chain joins TRBV29-1 to TRBJ2-5, with 8 bases identical to TRBD2. The V gene's germline CDR1 is SQVTM and CDR2 ANQGSEA. The CDR3 totals 13 residues. V trimming: 5 bases; J trimming: 5 bases; junction bases outside the gene matches: 7. The CDR3 bases are TGCAGCGTTACCGGGACTAGTGTGGAGACCCAGTACTTC. Its translation: CSVTGTSVETQYF.

Many counts were recorded for this clone. The chain joins TRBV9 to TRBJ1-2, with D perhaps matching TRBD1 (5 bases). Trimming took off 4 bases at V and 0 bases at J, with 19 bases between the two ends. The CDR3 loop spans 17 amino acids. Germline V gene data show CDR1 as SGDLS and CDR2 as YYNGEE. The CDR3 sequence: CASSHPQGEPSNYGYTF. The CDR3 nucleotides read TGTGCCAGCAGCCACCCGCAGGGAGAGCCATCTAACTATGGCTACACCTTC.

CDR3 residues: CASSPEARSYGYTF. DNA for the CDR3: TGTGCCAGCTCACCGGAGGCGCGGAGTTATGGCTACACCTTC. The chain has TRBV18 and TRBJ1-2; D ambiguous. CDR1 is KGHSH and CDR2 is LQKENI in the germline V gene. Trimming took off 3 bases at V and 5 bases at J, with 13 bases between the two ends. The CDR3 consists of 14 residues.

This clone has a handful of counts. J is TRBJ2-3 and V is TRBV7-8; D perhaps matches TRBD2 (6 bases). The germline gives CDR1 SGHVS, CDR2 FQNEAQ. V gave up 5 bases and J gave up 2 bases, with 14 bases separating them. The CDR3 consists of 15 residues. The CDR3 sequence: CASSLLAAPTDTQYF. The CDR3 region has the DNA TGTGCCAGCAGCCTACTAGCTGCTCCCACAGATACGCAGTATTTT.

The CDR3 loop is CSVELGSSNEKLFF. Here the CDR3 DNA reads TGCAGCGTTGAACTGGGCAGTTCTAATGAAAAACTGTTTTTT. The chain carries TRBV29-1 and TRBJ1-4; unclear D gene. The CDR3 sequence is 14 residues long. Trimming left V 2 bases short and J 3 bases short, with 10 bases between. Germline V gives CDR1 SQVTM, CDR2 ANQGSEA.

This chain links TRBV27 with TRBJ1-1; no firm D call. V lost 8 bases, J lost 4 bases, and 11 bases lay in between. This CDR3 has 12 amino acids. The germline V gene encodes CDR1 MNHEY and CDR2 SMNVEV (reference sequence). The CDR3 DNA is TGTGCCAGCGGACCGAGAAGCACTGAAGCTTTCTTT. Residues: CASGPRSTEAFF.

This sequence joins TRBV30 and TRBJ1-1; D unresolved. Germline V gene lookup returns CDR1 GTSNPN and CDR2 SVGIG (reference sequence). This CDR3 is built from 13 residues. V gave up 2 bases and J gave up 1 base, with 8 bases separating them. CDR3 residues: CAWSFEWNTEAFF. CDR3 DNA: TGTGCCTGGAGTTTTGAATGGAACACTGAAGCTTTCTTT.

This rearrangement joins TRBV6-6 to TRBJ2-3; no definite D call. The length of the CDR3 is 16 residues. Germline lookup yields CDR1 MNHNY and CDR2 SVGAGI (reference sequence). Trimming stripped 0 bases from V and 0 bases from J, with 10 bases between. The CDR3, as DNA: TGTGCCAGCAGTTACTCCCCCCTGACCAGCACAGATACGCAGTATTTT. Translated: CASSYSPLTSTDTQYF.

V and J are TRBV6-5 and TRBJ2-1, with TRBD1 matching over 7 bases. This CDR3 has 16 amino acids. Germline V gene data show CDR1 as MNHEY and CDR2 as SVGAGI. J was trimmed by 2 bases and V by 1 base; bases with no gene match: 5. DNA for the CDR3: TGTGCCAGCAGTTACTTTGAGGGGGCCCCCTACAATGAGCAGTTCTTC. Residues: CASSYFEGAPYNEQFF.

This clone was counted a few times. The chain couples TRBV28 to TRBJ2-6; no clear D. V was trimmed by 3 bases and J by 0 bases, leaving 9 bases between them. Germline values: CDR1 MDHEN, CDR2 SYDVKM. This CDR3 is 16 amino acids long. CDR3 loop: CASSFFPFSGANVLTF. CDR3 nucleotides: TGTGCCAGCAGTTTCTTTCCGTTCTCTGGGGCCAACGTCCTGACTTTC.

Turning to this clone: This clone may be a read error of a much larger clone one base away. Other DNA sequences in this sample translate to the same CDR3. The CDR3 DNA sequence: TGTGCCAGCAGCCGGAGCACAGATACGCAGTATTTT. It yields the protein CASSRSTDTQYF. This rearrangement joins TRBV27 to TRBJ2-3, with D unresolved. The germline gives CDR1 MNHEY, CDR2 SMNVEV (reference sequence). Trimming stripped 6 bases from V and 0 bases from J, with 4 bases between. The CDR3 covers 12 residues.

This clone was counted once. The CDR3 region is CASSYQGYNQPQHF. The DNA for the CDR3 is TGTGCCAGCAGTTACCAGGGTTACAATCAGCCCCAGCATTTT. The chain carries TRBV6-5 and TRBJ1-5; a possible D gene is TRBD1 (5 bases). CDR3 length equals 14 residues. Germline V gene data show CDR1 as MNHEY and CDR2 as SVGAGI. Trimming stripped 2 bases from V and 3 bases from J, with 8 bases between.

The gene calls are TRBV5-8 and TRBJ1-5; TRBD1 is a possible D gene (5 bases). This CDR3 region has 14 residues. Trimming shortened V by 4 bases and J by 6 bases, and 14 bases separated the two germline ends. The germline V gene has CDR1 SGHTS and CDR2 YDEGEE. CDR3 sequence: CASSPRQGGQPQHF. CDR3 DNA: TGTGCCAGCAGCCCCAGGCAGGGAGGTCAGCCCCAGCATTTT. Looking up the rest from reference TRBV5-8 and TRBJ1-5 gives the full variable domain: EAGVTQSPTHLIKTRGQQATLRCSPISGHTSVYWYQQALGLGLQFLLWYDEGEERNRGNFPPRFSGRQFPNYSSELNVNALELEDSALYLCASSPRQGGQPQHFGDGTRLSIL.